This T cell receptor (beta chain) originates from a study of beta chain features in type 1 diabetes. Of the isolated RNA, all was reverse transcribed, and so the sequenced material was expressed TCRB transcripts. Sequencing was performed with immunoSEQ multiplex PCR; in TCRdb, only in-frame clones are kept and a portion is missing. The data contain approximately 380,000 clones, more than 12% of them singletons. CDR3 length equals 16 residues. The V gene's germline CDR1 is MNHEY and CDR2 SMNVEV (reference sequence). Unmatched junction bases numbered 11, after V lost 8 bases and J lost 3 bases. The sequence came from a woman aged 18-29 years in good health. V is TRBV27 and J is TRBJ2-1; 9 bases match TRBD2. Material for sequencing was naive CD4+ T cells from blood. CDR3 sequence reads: CASALGAGGLYNEQFF. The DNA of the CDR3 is TGTGCCAGCGCGTTGGGCGCGGGAGGGCTCTACAATGAGCAGTTCTTC.